The clone carrying this T cell receptor beta chain appeared a few times. Its antigen is not identified. This record comes from a study of CD8+ T cells in alopecia areata. Findings of the study overall: Clarity of TCR sharing across patients fell short of that in mice, possibly HLA-related. Scalp sequencing also captures normal skin's resident alphabeta T cells.

Once RNA had been extracted, it was reverse transcribed into cDNA to act as the sequencing template. TCRdb keeps only in-frame clones here, not all; method: immunoSEQ multiplex PCR. The table lists about 150,000 clones, 45% to 60% of them singletons. The CDR3 is 13 residues long. Trimming cost V 5 bases and J 6 bases, with 12 bases left between them. The germline V gene has CDR1 SGHVS and CDR2 FNYEAQ. The chain employs TRBV7-6 and TRBJ2-3, with no clear D. The receptor comes from a human donor in good health. Sequenced material: CD4+ T cells sorted from blood. CDR3 coding DNA: TGTGCCAGCAGCGCCCGACCCCAGGATACGCAGTATTTT. This codes for CASSARPQDTQYF.